These 27 T cell receptor beta chains were all obtained from the same sample, sequenced in a study of T cell responses to AZD1222 COVID-19 vaccine. The assay was immunoSEQ multiplex PCR, and TCRdb's table has in-frame clones only and misses some. The sample carries fewer than 110,000 clones, roughly 89% recorded once. The source was peripheral blood, collected on day 0 of AZD1222 vaccination. The receptors derive from an adult in good health.

The chain links TRBV30 to TRBJ2-2; tentative D call: TRBD2 (6 bases). Trimming cost V 1 base and J 3 bases, with 12 bases left between them. Germline CDR1 GTSNPN, CDR2 SVGIG (reference sequence). The CDR3 spans 15 residues. The CDR3 loop is CAWSGGVMYTGELFF. CDR3 in DNA: TGTGCCTGGAGTGGCGGGGTTATGTACACCGGGGAGCTGTTTTTT.

CDR3 coding DNA: TGTGCCAGCAGCGCACGGGGCAGTACCTACGAGCAGTACTTC. It codes for CASSARGSTYEQYF. The gene calls are TRBV11-3 and TRBJ2-7, with D perhaps being TRBD1 or TRBD2 (5 bases each). CDR1 is SGHNT, CDR2 YENEEA, per germline. V shed 5 bases and J shed 2 bases, with 13 bases lying between them. The CDR3 covers 14 residues. The full variable domain, with the rest looked up from reference TRBV11-3 and TRBJ2-7, is EAGVVQSPRYKIIEKKQPVAFWCNPISGHNTLYWYLQNLGQGPELLIRYENEEAVDDSQLPKDRFSAERLKGVDSTLKIQPAELGDSAVYLCASSARGSTYEQYFGPGTRLTVT.

The rearrangement uses TRBV7-2 and TRBJ2-2, with D unclear. In germline, CDR1 is SGHTA, CDR2 FQGNSA. The CDR3 has 14 residues. V lost 5 bases and J lost 4, with 11 bases in between. The CDR3: CASSPRAATGELFF. The DNA for the CDR3 is TGTGCCAGCAGCCCCCGGGCAGCCACCGGGGAGCTGTTTTTT.

J is TRBJ1-1 and V is TRBV2; weak D call: TRBD1 (5 bases). This CDR3 region has 14 residues. The V end lost 3 bases, the J end lost 1 base, and 9 bases lay between the germline ends. Germline-derived CDR1 and CDR2 are SNHLY and FYNNEI. CDR3 sequence (DNA): TGTGCCAGCAGTGATCGACAGTCGAACACTGAAGCTTTCTTT. Translated: CASSDRQSNTEAFF. Filled out from reference TRBV2 and TRBJ1-1, the complete variable domain reads EPEVTQTPSHQVTQMGQEVILRCVPISNHLYFYWYRQILGQKVEFLVSFYNNEISEKSEIFDDQFSVERPDGSNFTLKIRSTKLEDSAMYFCASSDRQSNTEAFFGQGTRLTVV.

The chain employs TRBV11-2 and TRBJ1-1; D call uncertain. V dropped 0 bases and J dropped 8 bases, with 10 bases sitting between them. In germline, CDR1 is SGHAT, CDR2 FQNNGV. The length of the CDR3 is 13 residues. The CDR3 spells CASSLEWGSEAFF. The CDR3 region has the DNA TGTGCCAGCAGCTTAGAGTGGGGTTCGGAAGCTTTCTTT.

The rearrangement links TRBV12-5 to TRBJ1-2; TRBD1 agrees at 7 bases. From germline, CDR1 is LGHNT and CDR2 FRNRAP. Losses at the gene ends were 6 bases for V and 8 bases for J; bases not matched to a gene: 12. The CDR3 consists of 14 residues. CDR3 sequence: CASGFGGTAGGYTF. The CDR3 DNA reads TGTGCTAGTGGCTTTGGAGGGACAGCGGGCGGCTACACCTTC.

The V and J genes are TRBV5-1 and TRBJ1-6; D is unresolved. Trimming took 7 bases from V and 7 from J, leaving 15 bases between them. Germline CDR1 reads SGHRS; CDR2 reads YFSETQ. The CDR3 consists of 14 residues. CDR3 protein: CASPPGERNSPLHF. DNA of the CDR3: TGCGCCAGCCCCCCAGGTGAGCGGAATTCACCCCTCCACTTT.

This clone has only a few counts. The genes are TRBV27 and TRBJ1-2, with TRBD1 as a possible D gene (5 bases). Germline lookup yields CDR1 MNHEY and CDR2 SMNVEV (reference sequence). The CDR3 covers 16 residues. The V gene lost 8 bases and the J gene lost 4 bases, with 23 bases spanning the gap. The CDR3 DNA reads TGTGCCAGCCGAAGGGGTGGGGAATCGAACTTCTATGGCTACACCTTC. Amino acid sequence: CASRRGGESNFYGYTF.

DNA of the CDR3: TGCGCCAGCAGTTTAGCGGGGGGACTCACAGATACGCAGTATTTT. The encoded protein is CASSLAGGLTDTQYF. This chain links TRBV5-1 with TRBJ2-3, with 10 bases fitting TRBD2. V lost 5 bases to trimming and J lost 2 bases; unmatched junction nucleotides: 5. Germline V CDR1 and CDR2: SGHRS, YFSETQ. The CDR3 has 15 residues.

The chain couples TRBV7-2 to TRBJ1-1; D gene ambiguous. The CDR3 is 15 amino acids. Germline assignment: CDR1 SGHTA and CDR2 FQGNSA. Trimming removed 5 bases from V and 3 bases from J, with 16 bases in between. The CDR3 bases are TGTGCCAGCAGCACTAACCCCGCGGGGTACACTGAAGCTTTCTTT. Residues: CASSTNPAGYTEAFF.

The V and J genes are TRBV29-1 and TRBJ1-2, with 10 bases matching TRBD1. The V segment lost 6 bases and the J segment 4 bases; nucleotides outside the gene matches: 11. This CDR3 is built from 15 residues. Germline V gene lookup returns CDR1 SQVTM and CDR2 ANQGSEA. The CDR3 spells CSVGDRGLTPYGYTF. The CDR3 DNA follows: TGCAGCGTGGGGGACAGGGGCCTCACCCCCTATGGCTACACCTTC.

The rearrangement uses TRBV19 and TRBJ2-5; TRBD2 might be the D (6 bases). The CDR3 covers 14 residues. Germline CDR1 and CDR2: LNHDA and SQIVND (reference sequence). Deletions cut 5 bases from V and 1 base from J, with 11 bases between. CDR3 sequence: CASSARDSQETQYF. The DNA of the CDR3 is TGTGCCAGTAGTGCCCGGGACTCCCAAGAGACCCAGTACTTC.

The chain employs TRBV7-2 and TRBJ2-7; 7 nucleotides match TRBD1. Germline values: CDR1 SGHTA, CDR2 FQGNSA. This CDR3 is 14 amino acids long. With 5 bases clipped from V and 2 bases from J, the junction kept 6 bases outside the gene matches. CDR3 nucleotides: TGTGCCAGCAGCATCGGGACAGCCCCCTACGAGCAGTACTTC. This codes for CASSIGTAPYEQYF.

The chain carries TRBV28 and TRBJ2-2, with D hard to call. V was shortened by 1 base and J by 8 bases, with 14 bases between the two germline ends. CDR3 length: 15 amino acids. Germline CDR1 reads MDHEN; CDR2 reads SYDVKM. The CDR3 protein is CASSLLWGFVGELFF. The CDR3 DNA is TGTGCCAGCAGTTTATTATGGGGTTTCGTAGGGGAGCTGTTTTTT.

The rearrangement uses TRBV5-1 and TRBJ2-2, with D possibly TRBD2 on 6 matching bases. V gave up 0 bases and J gave up 5 bases, with 11 bases separating them. The germline gives CDR1 SGHRS, CDR2 YFSETQ. The CDR3 runs 15 residues. CDR3 DNA sequence: TGCGCCAGCAGCTTGGAGGGAGGACGAACCGGGGAGCTGTTTTTT. It specifies CASSLEGGRTGELFF.

This clone was seen only a few times. The J gene is TRBJ2-6, the V gene TRBV10-3; 7 nucleotides agree with TRBD1. V shed 0 bases, J shed 3 bases, and the junction held 5 bases outside the gene matches. CDR3 length: 17 residues. The germline CDR1 and CDR2 sequences are ENHRY and SYGVKD. CDR3 nucleotides: TGTGCCATCAGTGAGTCAGGGGGCGGACGTGGGGCCAACGTCCTGACTTTC. Amino acids: CAISESGGGRGANVLTF.

The chain links TRBV4-1 to TRBJ2-7; TRBD1 or TRBD2 may be the D gene (7 bases each). Germline CDR1 MGHRA, CDR2 YSYEKL. This CDR3 comprises 20 residues. The V and J ends lost 0 bases and 2 bases respectively, with 26 bases between them. In nucleotides, the CDR3 is TGCGCCAGCAGCCAAGAACTTATCTTTGGGAGGGTACAGGGGACCTACGAGCAGTACTTC. It codes for CASSQELIFGRVQGTYEQYF.

This clone was seen only once. The V gene is TRBV9, the J gene TRBJ2-7, with D perhaps TRBD2 (5 bases). CDR1 is SGDLS and CDR2 is YYNGEE in the germline V gene. V was pared by 0 bases and J by 0 bases, with 7 bases between. The CDR3 has 14 residues. CDR3: CASSVAEGSYEQYF. As DNA, the CDR3 is TGTGCCAGCAGCGTAGCTGAGGGCTCCTACGAGCAGTACTTC. The full variable domain, its missing parts supplied by reference TRBV9 and TRBJ2-7, is DSGVTQTPKHLITATGQRVTLRCSPRSGDLSVYWYQQSLDQGLQFLIQYYNGEERAKGNILERFSAQQFPDLHSELNLSSLELGDSALYFCASSVAEGSYEQYFGPGTRLTVT.

The chain couples TRBV5-8 to TRBJ1-2; the D gene is possibly TRBD1 (5 bases). The V gene's germline CDR1 is SGHTS and CDR2 YDEGEE. The CDR3 has 14 amino acids. Trimming removed 5 bases at V and 6 bases at J, with 17 bases between. As DNA, the CDR3 is TGTGCCAGCAGACAAGTTCCAGGGTTGGATGGCTACACCTTC. This sequence encodes CASRQVPGLDGYTF.

The chain carries TRBV19 and TRBJ2-3, with 9 bases matching TRBD1. Germline loops: CDR1 LNHDA, CDR2 SQIVND (reference sequence). CDR3 length equals 13 residues. J gave up 5 bases and V 8 bases, and 5 bases lay outside the gene matches. The CDR3 DNA reads TGTGCCAGTGGACAGGGGCTTAGAGATACGCAGTATTTT. Translating it yields CASGQGLRDTQYF.

This clone was seen only once. The chain is built from TRBV5-1 and TRBJ2-1; 8 nucleotides align to TRBD1. There are 16 residues in the CDR3. Germline CDR1 reads SGHRS; CDR2 reads YFSETQ. Germline trimming cut 0 bases from V and 6 bases from J; bases unmatched to any gene: 8. CDR3 bases: TGCGCCAGCAGCTTGGGGACGCAAGACAGGGGCAATGAGCAGTTCTTC. Amino acids: CASSLGTQDRGNEQFF.

CDR3 sequence reads: CASSTQYYEQYF. For the CDR3, the DNA is TGTGCCAGCAGCACACAATACTACGAGCAGTACTTC. The J gene is TRBJ2-7, the V gene TRBV7-9; D call uncertain. CDR3 length: 12 residues. Trimming removed 5 bases at V and 3 bases at J, with 8 bases between. The germline V gene has CDR1 SEHNR and CDR2 FQNEAQ (reference sequence). The full variable domain, its missing parts supplied by reference TRBV7-9 and TRBJ2-7, is DTGVSQNPRHKITKRGQNVTFRCDPISEHNRLYWYRQTLGQGPEFLTYFQNEAQLEKSRLLSDRFSAERPKGSFSTLEIQRTEQGDSAMYLCASSTQYYEQYFGPGTRLTVT.

V is TRBV30 and J is TRBJ1-5; 9 bases align to TRBD1. Trimming cost V 5 bases and J 9 bases; bases outside gene matches: 8. Germline lookup yields CDR1 GTSNPN and CDR2 SVGIG (reference sequence). The CDR3 totals 13 residues. CDR3 DNA sequence: TGTGCCTGGGATGAGGACAGGGGAAGGCCCCAGCATTTT. Its protein is CAWDEDRGRPQHF.

The chain joins TRBV18 to TRBJ2-7; perhaps TRBD1 as D (6 bases). V was pared by 1 base and J by 2 bases, with 9 bases between. The germline gives CDR1 KGHSH, CDR2 LQKENI. CDR3 length: 14 amino acids. The CDR3 spells CASSPRGQAYEQYF. Here the CDR3 DNA reads TGTGCCAGCTCACCACGGGGGCAGGCCTACGAGCAGTACTTC.

The J gene is TRBJ1-6, the V gene TRBV19; TRBD1 aligns across 7 bases. The ends lost 9 bases at V and 10 bases at J; junction bases unmatched: 12. The CDR3 length is 14 residues. Germline loops: CDR1 LNHDA, CDR2 SQIVND (reference sequence). The CDR3 DNA follows: TGTGCCAGCTCAGAACAGGGGCTCAGGTCACCCCTCCACTTT. This codes for CASSEQGLRSPLHF.

The chain links TRBV4-3 to TRBJ2-1; D is undetermined. V was trimmed by 0 bases and J by 8 bases, leaving 17 bases between them. Per germline, CDR1 LGHNA and CDR2 YSLEER. The CDR3 runs to 16 residues. CDR3 protein: CASSQDWRSFSDEQFF. The CDR3 nucleotides are TGCGCCAGCAGCCAAGATTGGAGATCGTTCAGTGATGAGCAGTTCTTC.

This chain joins TRBV12-3 or TRBV12-4 and TRBJ1-1; D call uncertain. This CDR3 is built from 11 residues. V was clipped by 7 bases and J by 7 bases, with 10 bases between them. CDR3 sequence: CASKSGIEAFF. The CDR3 nucleotides read TGTGCCAGCAAATCCGGGATTGAAGCTTTCTTT.